This is a list of T cell receptor beta chains from one sample in a study of cytomegalovirus exposure and HLA in healthy donors. Measured with immunoSEQ multiplex PCR; TCRdb has only the in-frame clones, and not every one. Of about 190,000 clones detected, about three quarters appear once; the ten largest clones hold about 1.1%. Material for sequencing was PBMCs. These receptors all come from a woman aged 40-49 years in good health and CMV-seronegative. Each CDR3 is given with its conserved first and last residue. The D gene is left open where the match is weak. Clone size is shown for a subset of rows, as once, few, many or a class of expanded clone.

V	size	J	D	DNA	CDR3
TRBV29-1	NA	TRBJ1-3	NA	TGCAGCGTTGGAAAGAGCTCTGGAAACACCATATATTTT	CSVGKSSGNTIYF
TRBV21-1	once	TRBJ2-1	NA	TGTGCCAGCAGCCCCGGACAGGGCAGCTACAATGAGCAGTTCTTC	CASSPGQGSYNEQFF
TRBV7-2	NA	TRBJ1-1	NA	TGTGCCAGCAGCTCTCCAGGGACAGAAGCTTTCTTT	CASSSPGTEAFF
TRBV18	NA	TRBJ2-5	TRBD2	TGTGCCAGCTCACCACCTAGCGGGGGGTTAAAGGAGACCCAGTACTTC	CASSPPSGGLKETQYF
TRBV6-4	NA	TRBJ1-4	NA	TGTGCCAGCAGTGTTCTCTCAACTAATGAAGAACTGTTTTTT	CASSVLSTNEELFF
TRBV5-4	NA	TRBJ2-5	TRBD2	TGTGCCAGCAGCTTGGCGGGAGGGAGGGAGACCCAGTACTTC	CASSLAGGRETQYF
TRBV19	NA	TRBJ1-2	NA	TGTGCCAGTAGTAGGGACTTTAACTATGGCTACACCTTC	CASSRDFNYGYTF
TRBV27	NA	TRBJ1-2	TRBD1	TGTGCCAGCAACGAGAAAGGGACAGGGTGGATGGGTGGCTACACCTTC	CASNEKGTGWMGGYTF
TRBV5-4	NA	TRBJ2-3	TRBD2	TGTGCCAGCAGCTTGGCCGGAGGGACTAGCGGTAATACGCAGTATTTT	CASSLAGGTSGNTQYF
TRBV5-1	NA	TRBJ2-1	NA	TGCGCCAGCAGCTCCTCTTATGAGCAGTTCTTC	CASSSSYEQFF
TRBV11-3	once	TRBJ2-5	NA	TGTGCCAGCAGCCCCGCGCCGGGGGAGTGGGAGACCCAGTACTTC	CASSPAPGEWETQYF
TRBV7-2	NA	TRBJ2-7	NA	TGTGCCAGCAGCTTGGGAGTCTCCTCAACCTACGAGCAGTACTTC	CASSLGVSSTYEQYF
TRBV18	NA	TRBJ2-1	NA	TGTGCCAGCTCACCATCAGCGGAGCAGTTCTTC	CASSPSAEQFF
TRBV2	NA	TRBJ1-1	NA	TGTGCCAGCAGTAGGGCAGGGGTTGAAGCTTTCTTT	CASSRAGVEAFF
TRBV4-3	few	TRBJ2-3	NA	TGCGCCAGCAGCCAGGGGCCCGGGCAGGGAACAGATACGCAGTATTTT	CASSQGPGQGTDTQYF
TRBV19	NA	TRBJ1-4	NA	TGTGCCAGTGCAGGGTCGGCGGGGGAAAAACTGTTTTTT	CASAGSAGEKLFF
TRBV5-6	NA	TRBJ1-2	NA	TGTGCCAGCAGCGGCATAAACTATGGCTACACCTTC	CASSGINYGYTF
TRBV7-9	NA	TRBJ2-3	TRBD2	TGTGCCAGCAGCTCACGACTAGCGGGACGCGCAGATACGCAGTATTTT	CASSSRLAGRADTQYF
TRBV7-2	NA	TRBJ2-2	TRBD2	TGTGCCAGCAGCCCTAGGTGGCTAGCGGGAGCGCGGGGCACCGGGGAGCTGTTTTTT	CASSPRWLAGARGTGELFF
TRBV4-2	NA	TRBJ2-5	TRBD2	TGTGCCAGCAGCCAAGACCTTCTTACTAGCGGGAGGGCCCACTACCAAGAGACCCAGTACTTC	CASSQDLLTSGRAHYQETQYF
TRBV6-1	NA	TRBJ2-5	TRBD1	TGTGCCAGCAGTGACCCCGGGACAGGGGAGGAGACCCAGTACTTC	CASSDPGTGEETQYF
TRBV5-1	NA	TRBJ1-2	NA	TGCGCCAGCGCGATGACAGGCTCCGACTATGGCTACACCTTC	CASAMTGSDYGYTF
TRBV30	NA	TRBJ2-1	NA	TGTGCCTGGTCGCCTAGCTTTTACAATGAGCAGTTCTTC	CAWSPSFYNEQFF
TRBV29-1	NA	TRBJ1-1	TRBD1	TGCAGCGTGGAGGGGGCTTGGGGCACTGAAGCTTTCTTT	CSVEGAWGTEAFF
TRBV5-1	NA	TRBJ2-2	TRBD2	TGCGCCAGCTCATTCAGCGGGACGGACACCGGGGAGCTGTTTTTT	CASSFSGTDTGELFF
TRBV30	NA	TRBJ1-2	NA	TGTGCCTGCAGGGTTAACTATGGCTACACCTTC	CACRVNYGYTF
TRBV4-3	NA	TRBJ1-2	NA	TGCGCCAGCAGCCAAGTTGTAAACTATGGCTACACCTTC	CASSQVVNYGYTF
TRBV4-3	NA	TRBJ2-7	NA	TGCGCCAGCAGCCAAGAGTGGGGGCCCGGGGAGCAGTACTTC	CASSQEWGPGEQYF
TRBV13	NA	TRBJ1-4	TRBD1	TGTGCCAGCAGCTACCGGAGGACAGGGGGTGAAAAACTGTTTTTT	CASSYRRTGGEKLFF
TRBV2	NA	TRBJ2-3	NA	TGTGCCAGCAGTGCCGGGACTCGCACAGATACGCAGTATTTT	CASSAGTRTDTQYF
TRBV11-1	NA	TRBJ1-1	TRBD1	TGTGCCAGCAGCTTAGGGGACAGGGTGAACACTGAAGCTTTCTTT	CASSLGDRVNTEAFF
TRBV7-2	NA	TRBJ2-2	NA	TGTGCCAGCAGCTTTACTAGCTCGGCGAACACCGGGGAGCTGTTTTTT	CASSFTSSANTGELFF
TRBV7-7	NA	TRBJ2-3	TRBD1	TGTGCCAGCAGCCACGGACAGGGTGGGACAGATACGCAGTATTTT	CASSHGQGGTDTQYF
TRBV5-6	NA	TRBJ2-1	TRBD2	TGTGCCAGCAGCTTGCCCTCTGAACTAGCGGGAGTGTACAATGAGCAGTTCTTC	CASSLPSELAGVYNEQFF
TRBV27	NA	TRBJ1-1	TRBD1	TGTGCCAGCAGTTTCATGGCAGGGGGCGCTCAGTACACTGAAGCTTTCTTT	CASSFMAGGAQYTEAFF
TRBV19	once	TRBJ1-1	TRBD1	TGTGCCAGTAGTATGCCAGGGGGTTTGAACACTGAAGCTTTCTTT	CASSMPGGLNTEAFF
TRBV30	NA	TRBJ1-4	NA	TGTGCCTGGAGTGCCGCGGTGACCTCCGACTGGCGGTTTTTT	CAWSAAVTSDWRFF
TRBV12-2	NA	TRBJ2-7	NA	TGTGCAAGTCGCTTAGAGGCAGGGAAAGGGACTGGACCCACCCGGGAGTACTTC	CASRLEAGKGTGPTREYF
TRBV11-3	NA	TRBJ1-2	NA	TGTGCCAGCAGCTCGAAGCGGGGCAGCGGAGCTAACTATGGCTACACCTTC	CASSSKRGSGANYGYTF
TRBV7-2	NA	TRBJ2-3	NA	TGTGCCAGCAGCTTACAGGTCGCGGGGTACAGCACAGATACGCAGTATTTT	CASSLQVAGYSTDTQYF
TRBV10-2	NA	TRBJ1-4	NA	TGCGCCAGCAGTTTACTCCCCCAGGTGGGGGGAACTAATGAAAAACTGTTTTTT	CASSLLPQVGGTNEKLFF
TRBV9	NA	TRBJ2-2	NA	TGTGCCAGCAGCGTAGACCTAGCTAGAACAAGCGGGGAGCTGTTTTTT	CASSVDLARTSGELFF
TRBV14	NA	TRBJ1-1	NA	TGTGCCAGCAGCCAAGCGAGACTGGACTCGGTGAACACTGAAGCTTTCTTT	CASSQARLDSVNTEAFF
TRBV15	NA	TRBJ1-4	NA	TGTGCCACCAGAGCCGGTCGGGGGGCAGGCCTCACAGAAAAACTGTTTTTT	CATRAGRGAGLTEKLFF
TRBV27	few	TRBJ2-2	TRBD1	TGTGCCAGCAGTTTTGTGACAGGGCTGAACACCGGGGAGCTGTTTTTT	CASSFVTGLNTGELFF
TRBV27	NA	TRBJ1-1	NA	TGTGCCAGCAGTTCCGCTGCCCTTATTAACTGGGAAGCTTTCTTT	CASSSAALINWEAFF
TRBV7-6	NA	TRBJ1-4	TRBD1	TGTGCCAGCAGCTTAGGTTACCCCAGGACAGGGCGCGCAACTAATGAAAAACTGTTTTTT	CASSLGYPRTGRATNEKLFF